These 17 T cell receptor beta chains originate from one sample sequenced in a study. TCRdb analysed the RT-PCR reads with MiXCR anew, one entry per CDR3 protein. The sample includes around 700,000 distinct CDR3 sequences, 14% of them seen just once. The source material was memory CD4+ T cells from blood. The receptors come from a female donor in good health, serving as a healthy control.

This chain connects TRBV6-6 to TRBJ2-7; 8 bases are a match to TRBD1. V lost 6 bases and J lost 0; bases outside the gene matches: 7. Germline CDR1 and CDR2: MNHNY and SVGAGI (reference sequence). This CDR3 comprises 15 residues. The CDR3 coding sequence is TGTGCCAGCAGGTCCGGACAGGGAAGCTCCTACGAGCAGTACTTC. Amino acids: CASRSGQGSSYEQYF.

This clonotype was counted a few times. The J gene is TRBJ1-2, the V gene TRBV6-2 or TRBV6-3; 7 bases align to TRBD1. The V and J ends lost 2 bases and 3 bases, in that order; junction bases with no gene match: 6. Germline V gene lookup returns CDR1 MNHEY and CDR2 SVGEGT. The CDR3 runs to 15 residues. DNA for the CDR3: TGTGCCAGCAGTTACGGGACAGAGCATCACTATGGCTACACCTTC. Protein: CASSYGTEHHYGYTF.

This clonotype has ten or more counts. The chain joins TRBV7-3 to TRBJ2-1; 9 bases agree with TRBD2. Trimming at V came to 4 bases and at J to 1 base, leaving 5 bases not matched to a gene. Germline CDR1 SGHTA, CDR2 FQGTGA. The CDR3 is 16 amino acids. This CDR3 reads CASSWIAGASYNEQFF. In nucleotides, the CDR3 is TGTGCCAGCAGCTGGATAGCGGGGGCTTCCTACAATGAGCAGTTCTTC.

CDR3 residues: CASSTPRVAGSTGELFF. In DNA, the CDR3 is TGTGCCAGCAGTACCCCACGGGTAGCGGGAAGCACCGGGGAGCTGTTTTTT. This chain links TRBV27 with TRBJ2-2, with TRBD2 identical over 8 bases. Germline V gene sequence: CDR1 MNHEY, CDR2 SMNVEV (reference sequence). Trimming at V came to 5 bases and at J to 4 bases, leaving 12 bases not matched to a gene. The CDR3 contains 17 residues.

V and J are TRBV4-3 and TRBJ1-4; 7 nucleotides agree with TRBD1. Unmatched junction bases numbered 5, after V lost 4 bases and J lost 3 bases. Germline CDR1 is LGHNA and CDR2 is YSLEER. This CDR3 contains 15 residues. In nucleotides, the CDR3 is TGCGCCAGCAGCCCCGACAGGGCGCCTAATGAAAAACTGTTTTTT. Amino acids: CASSPDRAPNEKLFF.

This clonotype was counted between two and nine times. The chain recombines TRBV5-1 with TRBJ2-6; no clear D gene. Germline assignment: CDR1 SGHRS and CDR2 YFSETQ. V gave up 4 bases and J gave up 1 base, with 12 bases separating them. There are 16 residues in the CDR3. CDR3 loop: CASSITPWSGANVLTF. CDR3 nucleotides: TGCGCCAGCAGCATTACCCCATGGTCTGGGGCCAACGTCCTGACTTTC.

This clonotype was counted between two and nine times. This rearrangement joins TRBV15 to TRBJ1-1; D perhaps matches TRBD1 (6 bases). Per germline, CDR1 LNHNV and CDR2 YYDKDF (reference sequence). Trimming removed 5 bases at V and 1 base at J, with 14 bases between. The CDR3 has 15 residues. The CDR3 sequence is CATSVGGAGNTEAFF. The CDR3 nucleotides are TGTGCCACCAGCGTAGGGGGGGCCGGGAACACTGAAGCTTTCTTT.

The chain is built from TRBV11-2 and TRBJ1-2; TRBD1 aligns across 11 bases. Germline CDR1 SGHAT, CDR2 FQNNGV. The V gene end was trimmed by 3 bases and the J gene end by 8 bases; junction bases not matched to a gene: 11. The CDR3 contains 16 residues. The CDR3 is CASSFPGQGALEGYTF. The CDR3 region has the DNA TGTGCCAGCAGCTTCCCCGGACAGGGGGCCCTTGAGGGCTACACCTTC.

This clonotype was seen more than once but under ten times. V and J are TRBV5-1 and TRBJ1-1; possible D gene TRBD1, 6 bases. Germline CDR1 and CDR2: SGHRS and YFSETQ. The germline V and J ends were trimmed by 2 bases and 1 base, with 18 bases remaining between them. This CDR3 contains 17 residues. CDR3 nucleotide sequence: TGCGCCAGCAGCTTACACCCCTTGACAGGCGGGAACACTGAAGCTTTCTTT. This sequence encodes CASSLHPLTGGNTEAFF.

In the case of this clonotype: A read error is possible here, since a much larger clone lies one base away. The V call is TRBV7-2, the J call TRBJ1-5, with D tentatively TRBD1 (5 bases). The CDR3 covers 15 residues. V dropped 1 base and J dropped 3 bases, with 10 bases sitting between them. Germline V gene sequence: CDR1 SGHTA, CDR2 FQGNSA. For the CDR3, the DNA is TGTGCCAGCAGCTTAGAGGGCAGGGCCAATCAGCCCCAGCATTTT. Encoded protein: CASSLEGRANQPQHF.

This clonotype came up a few times. DNA of the CDR3: TGTGCCAGCAGCGTAGTACGTGGGACAGGGGACTACACCTTC. Its translation: CASSVVRGTGDYTF. This sequence joins TRBV9 and TRBJ1-2; 10 bases map to TRBD1. This CDR3 is 14 amino acids long. Germline CDR1 is SGDLS and CDR2 is YYNGEE. Germline trimming cut 0 bases from V and 10 bases from J; bases unmatched to any gene: 6.

This clonotype has more than one count but fewer than ten. The V gene is TRBV27, the J gene TRBJ2-3; TRBD2 is a possible D gene (6 bases). The V and J ends lost 5 bases and 5 bases respectively, with 14 bases between them. In germline, CDR1 is MNHEY, CDR2 SMNVEV (reference sequence). The CDR3 extends over 14 amino acids. The DNA of the CDR3 is TGTGCCAGCAGTATCCTGGCGCGGGGAGATACGCAGTATTTT. It specifies CASSILARGDTQYF.

In this sample, this clonotype turned up a few times. The chain combines TRBV6-5 with TRBJ1-2, with 12 bases lining up with TRBD1. The germline CDR1 and CDR2 sequences are MNHEY and SVGAGI. This CDR3 contains 17 residues. V lost 7 bases and J lost 5; bases outside the gene matches: 14. CDR3 DNA sequence: TGTGCCAGCACCCGATCCGGGACAGGGGGCTTTGATTATGGCTACACCTTC. Translated: CASTRSGTGGFDYGYTF.

This clonotype was found a few times. V usage is TRBV7-9 and J usage is TRBJ1-1, with D unresolved. CDR3 length equals 13 residues. Germline V lookup: CDR1 SEHNR, CDR2 FQNEAQ (reference sequence). The V end lost 3 bases, the J end lost 6 bases, and 11 bases lay between the germline ends. Written as DNA, the CDR3 is TGTGCCAGCAGCTTTTCGGCCCGGGCTGAAGCTTTCTTT. This codes for CASSFSARAEAFF.

The chain carries TRBV29-1 and TRBJ1-1; 8 positions agree with TRBD1. This CDR3 has 13 amino acids. The germline V gene has CDR1 SQVTM and CDR2 ANQGSEA. Losses at the gene ends were 7 bases for V and 1 base for J; bases not matched to a gene: 5. CDR3 DNA: TGCAGCGGCCACGGGACAGGGAACACTGAAGCTTTCTTT. This translates into CSGHGTGNTEAFF.

The chain combines TRBV5-1 with TRBJ2-2, with D uncertain. The CDR3 has 14 residues. V lost 7 bases, J lost 1 base, and 11 bases lay in between. Germline CDR1 reads SGHRS; CDR2 reads YFSETQ. CDR3 sequence reads: CASSEGVNTGELFF. Written as DNA, the CDR3 is TGCGCCAGCTCCGAAGGAGTGAACACCGGGGAGCTGTTTTTT.

This clonotype occurred a few times. The chain carries TRBV27 and TRBJ1-4; no clear D gene. Per germline, CDR1 MNHEY and CDR2 SMNVEV (reference sequence). Trimming took off 4 bases at V and 0 bases at J, with 9 bases between the two ends. This CDR3 is 15 amino acids long. The CDR3 region has the DNA TGTGCCAGCAGTTCCTCAGCCACAACTAATGAAAAACTGTTTTTT. As protein: CASSSSATTNEKLFF.